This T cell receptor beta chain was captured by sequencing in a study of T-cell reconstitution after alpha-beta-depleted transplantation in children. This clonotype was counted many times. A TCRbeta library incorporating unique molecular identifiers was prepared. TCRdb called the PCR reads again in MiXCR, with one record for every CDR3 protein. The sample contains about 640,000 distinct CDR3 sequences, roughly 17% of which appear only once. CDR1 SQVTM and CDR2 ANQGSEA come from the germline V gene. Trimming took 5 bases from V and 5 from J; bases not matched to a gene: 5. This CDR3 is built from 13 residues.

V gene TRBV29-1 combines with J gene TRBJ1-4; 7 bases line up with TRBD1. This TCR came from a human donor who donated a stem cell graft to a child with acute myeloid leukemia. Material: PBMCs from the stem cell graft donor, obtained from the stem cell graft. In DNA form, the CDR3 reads TGCAGCGTTACCGGGACAGTAAATGAAAAACTGTTTTTT. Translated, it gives CSVTGTVNEKLFF.